The clone carrying this T cell receptor beta chain was recorded at least ten times. As to time point: persistent/refractory GD, antithyroid drugs over 5 years with positive TRAb. Preparation of the TCR library used RNA extracted from PBMCs. Through Arm-PCR of CDR3 regions and iRepertoire HTBI primers, TCR beta libraries were built. TCRdb fed the multiplex PCR reads into MiXCR, producing one record per CDR3 protein. The table has over 350,000 distinct CDR3 sequences, around 21% seen once. The data are from a study of regulatory T cells in long-lasting Graves disease. V was pared by 0 bases and J by 3 bases, with 2 bases of the junction left unmatched. This CDR3 has 15 residues.

This chain uses TRBV12-3 or TRBV12-4 with TRBJ2-7; TRBD2 aligns across 10 bases. The receptor was isolated from a female donor with Graves disease. The sequencing here drew on peripheral blood mononuclear cells (PBMCs), taken when the disease was refractory, from a patient treated with antithyroid drugs. The CDR3 bases are TGTGCCAGCAGTTTAGCTGTAGCGGGAGGCTACGAGCAGTACTTC. Residues: CASSLAVAGGYEQYF.